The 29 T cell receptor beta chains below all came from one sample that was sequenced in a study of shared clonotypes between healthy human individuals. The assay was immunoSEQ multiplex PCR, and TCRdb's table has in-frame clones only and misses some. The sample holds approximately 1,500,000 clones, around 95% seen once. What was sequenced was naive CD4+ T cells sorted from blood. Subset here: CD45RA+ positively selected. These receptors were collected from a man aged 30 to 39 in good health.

This CDR3 is CAITQDRGTLVTEAFF. The CDR3 nucleotides are TGTGCCATCACACAGGACAGGGGGACGCTGGTCACTGAAGCTTTCTTT. The rearrangement joins TRBV10-3 to TRBJ1-1, with 10 positions matching TRBD1. Per the germline V gene, CDR1 is ENHRY and CDR2 is SYGVKD. The CDR3 covers 16 residues. V shed 7 bases and J 4 bases; nucleotides not matched to a gene: 12.

The CDR3 sequence is CASSSMGGTTYNEQFF. CDR3 bases: TGTGCCAGCAGCTCCATGGGGGGGACAACCTACAATGAGCAGTTCTTC. V usage is TRBV9 and J usage is TRBJ2-1; D is perhaps TRBD2 (7 bases). Germline assignment: CDR1 SGDLS and CDR2 YYNGEE. Trimming shortened V by 4 bases and J by 2 bases, and 16 bases separated the two germline ends. CDR3 length: 16 amino acids.

The DNA of the CDR3 is TGTGCCAGCAGTTTCGTGCCTAGCGGGAGTAGGAGGGAGACCCAGTACTTC. Amino acids: CASSFVPSGSRRETQYF. J is TRBJ2-5 and V is TRBV27, with 10 bases lining up with TRBD2. The CDR3 is 17 residues long. The germline CDR1 and CDR2 sequences are MNHEY and SMNVEV (reference sequence). With 3 bases clipped from V and 5 bases from J, the junction kept 12 bases outside the gene matches.

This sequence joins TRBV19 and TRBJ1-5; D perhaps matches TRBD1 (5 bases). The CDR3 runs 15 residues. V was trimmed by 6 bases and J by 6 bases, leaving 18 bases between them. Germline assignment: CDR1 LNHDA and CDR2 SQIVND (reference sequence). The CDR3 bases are TGTGCCAGTAGCCGGATTGGGACGGGCACTCAGCCCCAGCATTTT. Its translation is CASSRIGTGTQPQHF.

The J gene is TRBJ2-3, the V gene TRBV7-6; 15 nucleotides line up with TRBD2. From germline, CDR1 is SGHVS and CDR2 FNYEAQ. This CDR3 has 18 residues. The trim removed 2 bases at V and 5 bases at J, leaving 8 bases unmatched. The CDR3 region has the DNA TGTGCCAGCAGCTTACACCCCGGGACTAGCGGGAGGTTAGATACGCAGTATTTT. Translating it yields CASSLHPGTSGRLDTQYF.

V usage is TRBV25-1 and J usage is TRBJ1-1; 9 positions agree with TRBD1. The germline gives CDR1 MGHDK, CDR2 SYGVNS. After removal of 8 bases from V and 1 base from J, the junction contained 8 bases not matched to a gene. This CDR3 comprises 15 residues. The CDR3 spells CASGLTGGENTEAFF. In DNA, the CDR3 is TGTGCCAGCGGCCTGACAGGGGGGGAGAACACTGAAGCTTTCTTT.

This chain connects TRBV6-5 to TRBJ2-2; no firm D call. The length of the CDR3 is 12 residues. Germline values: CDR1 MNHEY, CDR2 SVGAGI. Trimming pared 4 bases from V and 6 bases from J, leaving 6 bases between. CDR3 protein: CASSFQAGELFF. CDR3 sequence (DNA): TGTGCCAGCAGTTTTCAGGCCGGGGAGCTGTTTTTT.

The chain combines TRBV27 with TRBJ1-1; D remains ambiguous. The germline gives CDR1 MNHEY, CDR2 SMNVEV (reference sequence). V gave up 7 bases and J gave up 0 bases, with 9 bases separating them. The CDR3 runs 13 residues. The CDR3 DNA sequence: TGTGCCAGCATGCTACAGTTGAACACTGAAGCTTTCTTT. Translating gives CASMLQLNTEAFF.

CDR3 in amino acids: CASSPRGTEAFF. CDR3 DNA: TGTGCCAGCAGCCCGAGGGGGACTGAAGCTTTCTTT. The V and J genes are TRBV7-9 and TRBJ1-1, with D tentatively TRBD1 (6 bases). Germline lookup yields CDR1 SEHNR and CDR2 FQNEAQ (reference sequence). Trimming pared 5 bases from V and 5 bases from J, leaving 9 bases between. The CDR3 length is 12 residues.

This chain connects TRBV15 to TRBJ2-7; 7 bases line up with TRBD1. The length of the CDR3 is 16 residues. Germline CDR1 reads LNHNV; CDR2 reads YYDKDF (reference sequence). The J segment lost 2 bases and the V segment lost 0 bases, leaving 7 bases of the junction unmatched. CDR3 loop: CATSRDLGTVPYEQYF. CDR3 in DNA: TGTGCCACCAGCAGAGATCTGGGGACAGTCCCCTACGAGCAGTACTTC.

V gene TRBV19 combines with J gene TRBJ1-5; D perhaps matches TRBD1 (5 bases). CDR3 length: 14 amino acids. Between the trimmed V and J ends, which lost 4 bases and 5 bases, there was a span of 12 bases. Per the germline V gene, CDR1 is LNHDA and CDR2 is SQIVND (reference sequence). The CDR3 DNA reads TGTGCCAGTAGTACCACCGGGGGGTATCAGCCCCAGCATTTT. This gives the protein CASSTTGGYQPQHF. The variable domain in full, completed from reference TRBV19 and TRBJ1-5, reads DGGITQSPKYLFRKEGQNVTLSCEQNLNHDAMYWYRQDPGQGLRLIYYSQIVNDFQKGDIAEGYSVSREKKESFPLTVTSAQKNPTAFYLCASSTTGGYQPQHFGDGTRLSIL.

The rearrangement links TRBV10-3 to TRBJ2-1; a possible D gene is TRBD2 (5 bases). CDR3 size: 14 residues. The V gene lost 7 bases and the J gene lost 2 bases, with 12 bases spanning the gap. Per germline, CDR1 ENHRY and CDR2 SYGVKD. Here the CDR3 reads CAIKIASTYNEQFF. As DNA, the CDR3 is TGTGCCATCAAAATAGCGTCAACCTACAATGAGCAGTTCTTC.

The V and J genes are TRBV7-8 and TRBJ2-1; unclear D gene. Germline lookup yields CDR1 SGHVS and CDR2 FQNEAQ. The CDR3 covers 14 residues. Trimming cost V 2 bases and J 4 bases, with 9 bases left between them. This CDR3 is CASSLFVGYNEQFF. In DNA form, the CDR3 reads TGTGCCAGCAGCTTATTTGTCGGGTACAATGAGCAGTTCTTC.

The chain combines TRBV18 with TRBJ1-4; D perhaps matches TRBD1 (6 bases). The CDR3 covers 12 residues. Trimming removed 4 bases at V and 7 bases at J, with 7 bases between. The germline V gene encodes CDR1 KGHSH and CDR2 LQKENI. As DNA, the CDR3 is TGTGCCAGCTCACTGACAGGTGAAAAACTGTTTTTT. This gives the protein CASSLTGEKLFF.

Here the CDR3 reads CASSSKRTLANTGELFF. As DNA, the CDR3 is TGTGCCAGCAGCTCAAAAAGGACCTTGGCGAACACCGGGGAGCTGTTTTTT. The V and J genes are TRBV7-6 and TRBJ2-2; D is unclear. Germline V CDR1 and CDR2: SGHVS, FNYEAQ. Trimming removed 4 bases at V and 0 bases at J, with 15 bases between. The CDR3 covers 17 residues.

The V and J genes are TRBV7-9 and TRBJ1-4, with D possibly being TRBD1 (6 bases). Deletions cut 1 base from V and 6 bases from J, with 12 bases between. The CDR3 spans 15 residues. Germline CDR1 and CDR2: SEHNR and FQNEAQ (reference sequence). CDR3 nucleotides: TGTGCCAGCAGCTTAGAGCAGGGGTGGGATGAAAAACTGTTTTTT. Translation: CASSLEQGWDEKLFF.

The CDR3 is CASSLVSPPETQYF. CDR3 nucleotide sequence: TGTGCCAGCAGCTTGGTTTCTCCCCCGGAGACCCAGTACTTC. The chain carries TRBV5-5 and TRBJ2-5; D remains unclear. The V gene lost 0 bases and the J gene lost 5 bases, with 11 bases spanning the gap. This CDR3 comprises 14 residues. CDR1 SGHKS and CDR2 YYEKEE come from the germline V gene (reference sequence).

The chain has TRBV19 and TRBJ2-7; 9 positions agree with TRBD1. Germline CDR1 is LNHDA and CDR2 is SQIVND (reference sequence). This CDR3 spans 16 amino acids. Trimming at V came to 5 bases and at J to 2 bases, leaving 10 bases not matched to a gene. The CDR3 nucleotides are TGTGCCAGTAGTTCCCTGAGGGGGGACAGGGCCTACGAGCAGTACTTC. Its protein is CASSSLRGDRAYEQYF.

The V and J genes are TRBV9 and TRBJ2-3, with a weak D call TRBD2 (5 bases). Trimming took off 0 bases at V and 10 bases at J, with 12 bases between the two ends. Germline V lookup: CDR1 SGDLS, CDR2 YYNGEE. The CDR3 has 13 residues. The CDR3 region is CASSVEGSEAQYF. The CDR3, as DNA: TGTGCCAGCAGCGTAGAAGGTAGCGAAGCGCAGTATTTT. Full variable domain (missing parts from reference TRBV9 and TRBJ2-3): DSGVTQTPKHLITATGQRVTLRCSPRSGDLSVYWYQQSLDQGLQFLIQYYNGEERAKGNILERFSAQQFPDLHSELNLSSLELGDSALYFCASSVEGSEAQYFGPGTRLTVL.

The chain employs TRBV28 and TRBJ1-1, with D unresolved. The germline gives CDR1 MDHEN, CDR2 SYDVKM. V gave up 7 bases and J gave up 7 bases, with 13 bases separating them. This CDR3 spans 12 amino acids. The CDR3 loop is CASTRIGLEAFF. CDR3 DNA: TGTGCCAGCACAAGGATAGGACTTGAAGCTTTCTTT.

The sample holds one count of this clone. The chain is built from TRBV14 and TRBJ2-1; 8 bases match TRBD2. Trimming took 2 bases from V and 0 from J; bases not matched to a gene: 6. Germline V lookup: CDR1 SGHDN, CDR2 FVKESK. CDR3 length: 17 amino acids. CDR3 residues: CASSQFGGASSYNEQFF. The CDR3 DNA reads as TGTGCCAGCAGCCAATTCGGGGGGGCTAGCTCCTACAATGAGCAGTTCTTC.

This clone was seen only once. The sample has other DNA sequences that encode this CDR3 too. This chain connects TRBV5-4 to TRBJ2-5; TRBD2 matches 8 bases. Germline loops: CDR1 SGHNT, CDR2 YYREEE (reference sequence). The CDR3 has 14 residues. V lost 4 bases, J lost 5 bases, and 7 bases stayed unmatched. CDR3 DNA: TGTGCCAGCAGCCCGGGGGGGGTTGGTGAGACCCAGTACTTC. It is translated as CASSPGGVGETQYF. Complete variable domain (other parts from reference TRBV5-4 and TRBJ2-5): ETGVTQSPTHLIKTRGQQVTLRCSSQSGHNTVSWYQQALGQGPQFIFQYYREEENGRGNFPPRFSGLQFPNYSSELNVNALELDDSALYLCASSPGGVGETQYFGPGTRLLVL.

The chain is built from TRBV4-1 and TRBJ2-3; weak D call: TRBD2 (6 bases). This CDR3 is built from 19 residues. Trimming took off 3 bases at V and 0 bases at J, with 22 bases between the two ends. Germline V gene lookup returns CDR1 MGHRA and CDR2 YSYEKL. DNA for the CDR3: TGCGCCAGCAGCCATTCATTCTCCTCTTCTAGCGATAGCACAGATACGCAGTATTTT. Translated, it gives CASSHSFSSSSDSTDTQYF.

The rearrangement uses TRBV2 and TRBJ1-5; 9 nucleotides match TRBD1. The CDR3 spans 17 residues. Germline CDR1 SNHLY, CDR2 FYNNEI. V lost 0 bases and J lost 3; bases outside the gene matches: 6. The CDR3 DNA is TGTGCCAGCAGTGAAGCCCACAGGGGGCAAACCAATCAGCCCCAGCATTTT. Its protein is CASSEAHRGQTNQPQHF.

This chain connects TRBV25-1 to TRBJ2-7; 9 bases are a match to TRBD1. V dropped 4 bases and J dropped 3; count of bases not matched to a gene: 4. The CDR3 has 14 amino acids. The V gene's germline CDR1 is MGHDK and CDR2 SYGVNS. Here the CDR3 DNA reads TGTGCCAGCAGTGTGACAGGGGGAATCTACGAGCAGTACTTC. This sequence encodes CASSVTGGIYEQYF.

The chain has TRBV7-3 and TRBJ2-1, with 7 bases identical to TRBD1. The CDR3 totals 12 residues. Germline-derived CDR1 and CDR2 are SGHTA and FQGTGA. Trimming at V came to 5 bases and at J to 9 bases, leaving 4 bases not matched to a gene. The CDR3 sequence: CASSAQGIEQFF. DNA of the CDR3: TGTGCCAGCAGCGCACAGGGGATTGAGCAGTTCTTC.

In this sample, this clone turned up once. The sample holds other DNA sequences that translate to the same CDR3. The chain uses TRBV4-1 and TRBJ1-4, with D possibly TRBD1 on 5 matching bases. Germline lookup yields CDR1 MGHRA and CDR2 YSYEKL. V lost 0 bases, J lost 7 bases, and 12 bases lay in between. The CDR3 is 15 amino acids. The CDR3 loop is CASSQDGAGGEKLFF. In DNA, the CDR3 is TGCGCCAGCAGCCAAGATGGGGCAGGCGGTGAAAAACTGTTTTTT.

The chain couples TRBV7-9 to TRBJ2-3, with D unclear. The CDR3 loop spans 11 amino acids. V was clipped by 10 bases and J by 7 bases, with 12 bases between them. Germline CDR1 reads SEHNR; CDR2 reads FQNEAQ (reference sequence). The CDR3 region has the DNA TGTGCCACCCGTGACATGAATACGCAGTATTTT. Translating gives CATRDMNTQYF.

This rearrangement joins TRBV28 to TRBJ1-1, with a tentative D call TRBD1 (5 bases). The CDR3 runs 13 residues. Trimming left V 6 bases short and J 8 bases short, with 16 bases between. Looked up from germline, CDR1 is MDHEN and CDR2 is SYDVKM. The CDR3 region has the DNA TGTGCCAGCAGCGAGGGACTCCGAATCGAAGCTTTCTTT. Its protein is CASSEGLRIEAFF.